The TCR beta chain described here comes from a study of regulatory T cells in long-lasting Graves disease. Germline lookup yields CDR1 LNHNV and CDR2 YYDKDF (reference sequence). Trimming cost V 2 bases and J 5 bases; bases outside gene matches: 3. This CDR3 is built from 15 residues. General study points: In persistent patients, shared public clonotypes (roughly 2,800) outnumbered those in new patients (around 1,000). Tissue studied was limited to peripheral blood, excluding thyroid tissue.

This clonotype turned up a few times. The antigen is not known. Arm-PCR with iRepertoire HTBI primers amplified the CDR3 regions for these TCR beta libraries. TCRdb reanalysed the multiplex PCR reads using MiXCR and keeps one entry per CDR3 protein. The table lists under 250,000 distinct CDR3 sequences, 20% of them singletons. Described time point: newly diagnosed GD, antithyroid drugs for less than 3 months. PBMCs were the source of the RNA used for TCR sequencing. The clonotype originates from a female donor with Graves disease. This chain links TRBV15 with TRBJ1-6, with 7 bases that match TRBD1. This specimen consisted of peripheral blood mononuclear cells (PBMCs), obtained at new diagnosis, from a patient treated with antithyroid drugs. The CDR3 protein is CATSRSDRNNSPLHF. The CDR3 DNA is TGTGCCACCAGCAGATCGGACAGGAATAATTCACCCCTCCACTTT.